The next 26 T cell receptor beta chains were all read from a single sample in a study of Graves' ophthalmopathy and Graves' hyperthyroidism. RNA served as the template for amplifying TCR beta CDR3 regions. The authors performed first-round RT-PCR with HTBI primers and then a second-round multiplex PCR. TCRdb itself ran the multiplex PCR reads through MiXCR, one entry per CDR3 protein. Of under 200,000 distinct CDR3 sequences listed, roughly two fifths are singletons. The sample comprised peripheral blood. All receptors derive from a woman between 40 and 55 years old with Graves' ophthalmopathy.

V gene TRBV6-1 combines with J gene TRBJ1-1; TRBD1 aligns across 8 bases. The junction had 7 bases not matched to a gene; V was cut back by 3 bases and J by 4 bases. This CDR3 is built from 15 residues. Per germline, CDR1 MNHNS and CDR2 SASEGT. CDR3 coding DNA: TGTGCCAGCAGTGATATCGGCACAGGGGGCACTGAAGCTTTCTTT. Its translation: CASSDIGTGGTEAFF.

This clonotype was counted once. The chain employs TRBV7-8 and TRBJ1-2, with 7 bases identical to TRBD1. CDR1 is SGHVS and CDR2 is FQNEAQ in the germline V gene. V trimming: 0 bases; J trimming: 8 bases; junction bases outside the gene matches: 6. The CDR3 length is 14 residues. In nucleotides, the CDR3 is TGTGCCAGCAGCTTAGCCAGACAGGGTTTCGGCTACACCTTC. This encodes CASSLARQGFGYTF.

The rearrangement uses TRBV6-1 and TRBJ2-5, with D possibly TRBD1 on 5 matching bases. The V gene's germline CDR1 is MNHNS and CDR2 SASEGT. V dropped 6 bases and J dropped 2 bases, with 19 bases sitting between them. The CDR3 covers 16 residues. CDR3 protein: CASSRYQGVTQETQYF. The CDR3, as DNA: TGTGCCAGCAGCCGATATCAAGGGGTAACACAAGAGACCCAGTACTTC.

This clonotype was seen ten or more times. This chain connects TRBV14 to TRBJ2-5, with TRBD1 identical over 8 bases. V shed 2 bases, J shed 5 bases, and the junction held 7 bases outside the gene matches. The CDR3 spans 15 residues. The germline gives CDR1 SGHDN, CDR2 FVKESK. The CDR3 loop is CASSQQSGGLETQYF. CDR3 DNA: TGTGCCAGCAGCCAACAATCAGGGGGCTTGGAGACCCAGTACTTC. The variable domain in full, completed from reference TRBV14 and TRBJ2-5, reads EAGVTQFPSHSVIEKGQTVTLRCDPISGHDNLYWYRRVMGKEIKFLLHFVKESKQDESGMPNNRFLAERTGGTYSTLKVQPAELEDSGVYFCASSQQSGGLETQYFGPGTRLLVL.

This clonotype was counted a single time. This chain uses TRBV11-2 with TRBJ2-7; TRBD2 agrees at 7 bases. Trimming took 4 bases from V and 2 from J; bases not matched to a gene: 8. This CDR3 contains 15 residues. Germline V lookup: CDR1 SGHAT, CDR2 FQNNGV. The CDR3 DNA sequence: TGTGCCAGCAGCTCGTCCGACGGGGGGACCTACGAGCAGTACTTC. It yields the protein CASSSSDGGTYEQYF. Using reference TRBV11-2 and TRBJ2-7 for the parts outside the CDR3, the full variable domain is EAGVAQSPRYKIIEKRQSVAFWCNPISGHATLYWYQQILGQGPKLLIQFQNNGVVDDSQLPKDRFSAERLKGVDSTLKIQPAKLEDSAVYLCASSSSDGGTYEQYFGPGTRLTVT.

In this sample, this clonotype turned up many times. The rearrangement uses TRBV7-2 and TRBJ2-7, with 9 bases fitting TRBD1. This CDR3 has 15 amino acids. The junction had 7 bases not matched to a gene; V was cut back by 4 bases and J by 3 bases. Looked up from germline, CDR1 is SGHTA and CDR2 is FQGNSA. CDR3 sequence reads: CASSSWTGEGYEQYF. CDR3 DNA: TGTGCCAGCAGCTCATGGACAGGGGAGGGCTACGAGCAGTACTTC. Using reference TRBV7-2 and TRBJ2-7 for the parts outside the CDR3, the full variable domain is GAGVSQSPSNKVTEKGKDVELRCDPISGHTALYWYRQSLGQGLEFLIYFQGNSAPDKSGLPSDRFSAERTGGSVSTLTIQRTQQEDSAVYLCASSSWTGEGYEQYFGPGTRLTVT.

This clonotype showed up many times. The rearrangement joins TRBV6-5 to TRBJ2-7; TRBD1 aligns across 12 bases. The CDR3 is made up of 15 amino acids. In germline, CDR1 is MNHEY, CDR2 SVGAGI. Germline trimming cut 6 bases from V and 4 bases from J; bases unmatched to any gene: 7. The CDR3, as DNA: TGTGCCAGCAGGATGGGGACAGGGGGCTCATACGAGCAGTACTTC. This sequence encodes CASRMGTGGSYEQYF.

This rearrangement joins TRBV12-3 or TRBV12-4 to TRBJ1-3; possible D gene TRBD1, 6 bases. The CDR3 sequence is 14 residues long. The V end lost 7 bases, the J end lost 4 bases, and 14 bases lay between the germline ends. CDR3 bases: TGTGCCAGCACCCTCACGACAGGAGGAAACACCATATATTTT. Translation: CASTLTTGGNTIYF.

CDR3 residues: CASSSGIRETQYF. Written as DNA, the CDR3 is TGTGCCAGCAGTAGCGGGATAAGGGAGACCCAGTACTTC. The rearrangement uses TRBV12-3 or TRBV12-4 and TRBJ2-5, with 7 bases lining up with TRBD2. The V segment lost 5 bases and the J segment 5 bases; nucleotides outside the gene matches: 5. CDR3 length: 13 residues.

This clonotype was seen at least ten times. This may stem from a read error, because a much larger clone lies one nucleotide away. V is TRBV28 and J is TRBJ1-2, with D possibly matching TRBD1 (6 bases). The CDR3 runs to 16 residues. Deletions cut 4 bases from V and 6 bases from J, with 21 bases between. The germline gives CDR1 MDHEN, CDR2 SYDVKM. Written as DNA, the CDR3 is TGTGCCAGCAGTTCCCCAGCGGGCAGGGGAATCCATGGCTACACCTTC. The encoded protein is CASSSPAGRGIHGYTF.

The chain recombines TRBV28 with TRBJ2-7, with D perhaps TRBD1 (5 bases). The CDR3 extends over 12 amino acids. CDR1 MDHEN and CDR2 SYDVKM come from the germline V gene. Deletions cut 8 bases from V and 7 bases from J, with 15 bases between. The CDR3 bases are TGTGCCAGCCGCCTAGGGGCGCGTGAGCAGTACTTC. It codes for CASRLGAREQYF.

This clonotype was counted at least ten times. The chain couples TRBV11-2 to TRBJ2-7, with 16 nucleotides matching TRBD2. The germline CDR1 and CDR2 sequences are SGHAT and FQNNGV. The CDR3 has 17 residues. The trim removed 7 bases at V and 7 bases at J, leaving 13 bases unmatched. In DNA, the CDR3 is TGTGCCAGCACTCACCCGGGACTAGCGGGAGGGCCGGGAGAGCAGTACTTC. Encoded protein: CASTHPGLAGGPGEQYF.

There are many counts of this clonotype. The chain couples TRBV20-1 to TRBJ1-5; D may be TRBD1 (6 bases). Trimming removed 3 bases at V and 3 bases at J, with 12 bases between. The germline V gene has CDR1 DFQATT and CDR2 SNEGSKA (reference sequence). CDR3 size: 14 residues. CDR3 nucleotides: TGCAGTGCTAGGGCAGGGGTCGCCAATCAGCCCCAGCATTTT. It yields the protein CSARAGVANQPQHF.

CDR3 in amino acids: CATLYGSLEAFF. Here the CDR3 DNA reads TGTGCCACCCTTTACGGGTCTTTAGAAGCTTTCTTT. V is TRBV6-1 and J is TRBJ1-1; D gene unclear. The CDR3 has 12 amino acids. In germline, CDR1 is MNHNS, CDR2 SASEGT. Trimming pared 10 bases from V and 8 bases from J, leaving 17 bases between.

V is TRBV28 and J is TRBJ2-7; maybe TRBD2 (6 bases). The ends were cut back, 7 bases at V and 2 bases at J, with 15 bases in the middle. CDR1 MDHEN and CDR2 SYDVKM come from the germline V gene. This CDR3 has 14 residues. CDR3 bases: TGTGCCAGCAAACCCGGTAGGGAGGCCTACGAGCAGTACTTC. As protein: CASKPGREAYEQYF.

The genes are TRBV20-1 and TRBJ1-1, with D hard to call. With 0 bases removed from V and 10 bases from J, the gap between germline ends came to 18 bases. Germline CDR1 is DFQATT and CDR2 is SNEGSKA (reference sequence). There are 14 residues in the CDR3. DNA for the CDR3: TGCAGTGCTAGAGATCATCCCCCCAGTGTCCGAGCTTTCTTT. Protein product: CSARDHPPSVRAFF.

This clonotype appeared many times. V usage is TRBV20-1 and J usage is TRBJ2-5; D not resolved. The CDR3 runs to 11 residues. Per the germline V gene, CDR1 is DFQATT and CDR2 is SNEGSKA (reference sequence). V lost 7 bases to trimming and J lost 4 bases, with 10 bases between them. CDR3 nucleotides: TGCAGTGTTAATCAGGCAGAGACCCAGTACTTC. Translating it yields CSVNQAETQYF.

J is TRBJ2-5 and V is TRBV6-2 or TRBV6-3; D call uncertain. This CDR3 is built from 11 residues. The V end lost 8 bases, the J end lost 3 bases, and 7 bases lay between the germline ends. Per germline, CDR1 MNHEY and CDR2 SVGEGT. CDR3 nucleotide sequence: TGTGCCAGCCTTACAGAAGAGACCCAGTACTTC. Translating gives CASLTEETQYF.

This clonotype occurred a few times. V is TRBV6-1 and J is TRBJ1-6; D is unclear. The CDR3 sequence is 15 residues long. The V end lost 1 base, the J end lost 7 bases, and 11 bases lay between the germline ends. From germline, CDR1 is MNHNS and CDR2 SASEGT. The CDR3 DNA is TGTGCCAGCAGTGAAGGTTACGGGTCAAATTCACCCCTCCACTTT. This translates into CASSEGYGSNSPLHF.

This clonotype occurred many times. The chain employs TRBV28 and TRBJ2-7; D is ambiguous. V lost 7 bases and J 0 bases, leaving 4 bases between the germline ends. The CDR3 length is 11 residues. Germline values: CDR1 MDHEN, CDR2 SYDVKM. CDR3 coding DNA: TGTGCCAGCACTAGCTCCTACGAGCAGTACTTC. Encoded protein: CASTSSYEQYF.

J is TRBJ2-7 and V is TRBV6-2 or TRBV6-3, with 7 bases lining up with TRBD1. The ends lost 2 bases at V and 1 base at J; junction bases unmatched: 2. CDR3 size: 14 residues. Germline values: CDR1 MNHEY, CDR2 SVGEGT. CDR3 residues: CASSYLQGSYEQYF. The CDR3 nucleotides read TGTGCCAGCAGTTACCTACAGGGGTCCTACGAGCAGTACTTC.

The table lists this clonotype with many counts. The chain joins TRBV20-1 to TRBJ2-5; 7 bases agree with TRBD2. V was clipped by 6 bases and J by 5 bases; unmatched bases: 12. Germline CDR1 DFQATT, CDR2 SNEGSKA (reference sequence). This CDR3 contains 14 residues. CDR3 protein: CSAETGLVSETQYF. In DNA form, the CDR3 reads TGCAGTGCAGAAACCGGACTAGTCTCTGAGACCCAGTACTTC.

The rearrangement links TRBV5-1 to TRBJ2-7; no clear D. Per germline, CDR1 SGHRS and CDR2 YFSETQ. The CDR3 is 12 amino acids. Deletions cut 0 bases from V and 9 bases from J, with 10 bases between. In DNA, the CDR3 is TGCGCCAGCAGCTTGGATGGTGTTGGGCAGTACTTC. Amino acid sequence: CASSLDGVGQYF.

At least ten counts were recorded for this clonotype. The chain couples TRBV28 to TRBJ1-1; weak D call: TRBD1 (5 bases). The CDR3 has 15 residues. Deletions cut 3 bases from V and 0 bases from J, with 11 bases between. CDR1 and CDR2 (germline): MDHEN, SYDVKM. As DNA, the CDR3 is TGTGCCAGCAGTTTGTGGGGGGAGTTGAACACTGAAGCTTTCTTT. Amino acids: CASSLWGELNTEAFF. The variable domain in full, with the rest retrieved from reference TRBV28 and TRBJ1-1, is DVKVTQSSRYLVKRTGEKVFLECVQDMDHENMFWYRQDPGLGLRLIYFSYDVKMKEKGDIPEGYSVSREKKERFSLILESASTNQTSMYLCASSLWGELNTEAFFGQGTRLTVV.

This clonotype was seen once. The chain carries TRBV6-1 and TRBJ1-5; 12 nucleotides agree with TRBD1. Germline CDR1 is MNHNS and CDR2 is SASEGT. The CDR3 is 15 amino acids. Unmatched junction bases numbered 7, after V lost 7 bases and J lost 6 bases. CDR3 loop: CASTIGGQGAQPQHF. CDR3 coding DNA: TGTGCCAGCACCATAGGGGGACAGGGGGCTCAGCCCCAGCATTTT.

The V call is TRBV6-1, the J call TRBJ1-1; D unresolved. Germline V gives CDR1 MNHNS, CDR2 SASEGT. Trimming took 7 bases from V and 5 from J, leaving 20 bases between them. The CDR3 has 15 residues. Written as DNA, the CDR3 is TGTGCCAGCACATCAAGGGCCAGGCCGTCTACTGAAGCTTTCTTT. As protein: CASTSRARPSTEAFF.